The present T cell receptor beta chain was sequenced within a study of T cells after yellow fever vaccination. This clonotype was observed a handful of times. MiXCR, run by TCRdb on the 5' RACE reads, gives a single entry per CDR3 protein. The sample lists over 250,000 distinct CDR3 sequences, around 5.2% occurring once. Trimming shortened V by 3 bases and J by 10 bases, and 13 bases separated the two germline ends. CDR1 and CDR2 (germline): MNHEY, SVGAGI. The CDR3 has 14 residues. The input for sequencing was CD4+ T cells sorted from PBMCs, taken on the day of the yellow fever booster vaccination. The chain recombines TRBV6-5 with TRBJ1-6; no reliable D call. The clonotype originates from a man younger than 30 who received the YFV17D yellow fever vaccine. CDR3 loop: CASSYNRLGSPLHF. As DNA, the CDR3 is TGTGCCAGCAGTTATAACAGATTAGGGTCACCCCTCCACTTT.